Below are 3 T cell receptor beta chains sequenced from a single sample in a study of CD8 T cells in Susac syndrome. A quantity of about 0.5 to 1 ug RNA underwent reverse transcription using random hexamers. TCRdb ran MiXCR on the immunoSEQ multiplex PCR reads and lists one entry per CDR3 protein. The table includes some 200,000 distinct CDR3 sequences, roughly 91% detected once. Specimen: CD4+ T cells from PBMCs. The source is a human donor with Susac syndrome.

The rearrangement joins TRBV28 to TRBJ2-7; the D gene is possibly TRBD1 (6 bases). V was pared by 6 bases and J by 4 bases, with 19 bases between. The germline V gene encodes CDR1 MDHEN and CDR2 SYDVKM. The CDR3 totals 15 residues. The CDR3 sequence is CASRKQGRASYEQYF. CDR3 DNA sequence: TGTGCCAGCAGGAAACAGGGTAGGGCATCGTACGAGCAGTACTTC.

This clonotype was seen a few times. The chain couples TRBV12-3 or TRBV12-4 to TRBJ1-5; maybe TRBD1 (5 bases). The CDR3 extends over 14 amino acids. The germline V and J ends were trimmed by 1 base and 4 bases, with 8 bases remaining between them. The CDR3 spells CASSLVGGNQPQHF. The CDR3 coding sequence is TGTGCCAGCAGTTTAGTTGGGGGGAATCAGCCCCAGCATTTT.

This chain uses TRBV5-1 with TRBJ2-3; unclear D gene. Germline CDR1 SGHRS, CDR2 YFSETQ. The CDR3 is made up of 13 amino acids. V lost 4 bases and J 2 bases, leaving 8 bases between the germline ends. CDR3 loop: CASSARFTDTQYF. The CDR3 nucleotides read TGCGCCAGCAGCGCAAGATTCACAGATACGCAGTATTTT.